This is a list of T cell receptor beta chains from one sample in a study of blood T cell repertoires in COVID-19. TCRdb's table, derived via immunoSEQ multiplex PCR, lists solely in-frame clones and lacks some. The sample yields just over 250,000 clones, 88% seen once. The sequenced sample consisted of peripheral blood. The receptors were gathered from a man between 60 and 75 years old who had recovered from COVID-19. Each CDR3 is given with its conserved first and last residue. A D gene is named only where the DNA matches it firmly. Not every row has a clone size; where given, it reads once, few, many or a size class.

V gene,clone size,J gene,D gene,CDR3 protein,CDR3 DNA
TRBV2,-,TRBJ1-5,-,CASRLQGNGNQPQHF,TGTGCCAGCAGGCTACAGGGTAATGGCAATCAGCCCCAGCATTTT
TRBV7-2,once,TRBJ2-5,TRBD2,CASSPAGLAGSETQYF,TGTGCCAGCAGCCCAGCGGGACTAGCGGGGTCGGAGACCCAGTACTTC
TRBV21-1,-,TRBJ1-5,-,CARHERNSNQPQHF,TGTGCCCGACACGAGAGAAATAGCAATCAGCCCCAGCATTTT
TRBV10-1,-,TRBJ2-7,TRBD2,CASSELGGGDIYEQYF,TGCGCCAGCAGTGAGTTGGGCGGGGGGGACATCTACGAGCAGTACTTC
TRBV5-6,many,TRBJ1-1,TRBD1,CASSSYRGRLVNTEAFF,TGTGCCAGCAGCTCTTACAGGGGGCGGCTGGTGAACACTGAAGCTTTCTTT
TRBV7-2,-,TRBJ1-5,TRBD1,CASSLGTGTNQPQHF,TGTGCCAGCAGCTTAGGGACAGGGACGAATCAGCCCCAGCATTTT
TRBV24-1,-,TRBJ2-3,TRBD1,CATGTETDTQYF,TGTGCCACCGGGACAGAGACAGATACGCAGTATTTT
TRBV5-5,-,TRBJ2-1,-,CASSFQGRDVNEQFF,TGTGCCAGCAGCTTCCAGGGCAGGGATGTTAATGAGCAGTTCTTC
TRBV5-6,-,TRBJ1-1,-,CASSALDFNTEAFF,TGTGCCAGCAGCGCCTTAGATTTTAACACTGAAGCTTTCTTT
TRBV7-2,-,TRBJ2-5,TRBD1,CASSSLGTGGRETQYF,TGTGCCAGCAGCTCATTAGGGACAGGGGGCCGAGAGACCCAGTACTTC
TRBV6-6,-,TRBJ2-3,TRBD1,CASSKGQETDTQYF,TGTGCCAGCAGTAAGGGACAGGAAACAGATACGCAGTATTTT
TRBV19,-,TRBJ2-1,TRBD1,CASSIDSGGPSNEQFF,TGTGCCAGTAGTATAGATTCAGGGGGCCCTTCCAATGAGCAGTTCTTC
TRBV19,-,TRBJ1-1,-,CASSTPGYTEAFF,TGTGCCAGTAGTACACCGGGATACACTGAAGCTTTCTTT
TRBV6-5,-,TRBJ2-7,-,CASSQGNTYEQYF,TGTGCCAGCAGTCAGGGCAATACCTACGAGCAGTACTTC
TRBV3-1/TRBV3-2,-,TRBJ2-7,TRBD1,CASTTQGSYEQYF,TGTGCCAGCACAACACAGGGGTCCTACGAGCAGTACTTC
TRBV3-1/TRBV3-2,-,TRBJ1-3,-,CASSQVPGLGGNTIYF,TGTGCCAGCAGCCAAGTTCCCGGGTTAGGTGGAAACACCATATATTTT
TRBV7-9,-,TRBJ2-3,-,CASRLAGGNTDTQYF,TGTGCCAGCAGACTAGCAGGGGGGAACACAGATACGCAGTATTTT
TRBV3-1/TRBV3-2,once,TRBJ2-4,-,CASSQELLAGKNIQYF,TGTGCCAGCAGCCAAGAGCTGCTAGCTGGCAAAAACATTCAGTACTTC
TRBV11-2,-,TRBJ2-1,-,CASSLLLDRYEQFF,TGTGCCAGCAGCTTACTCCTAGACAGGTACGAGCAGTTCTTC
TRBV2,-,TRBJ1-6,TRBD1,CASNIRQGNSPLHF,TGTGCCAGCAATATAAGACAGGGAAATTCACCCCTCCACTTT
TRBV13,-,TRBJ2-5,TRBD2,CASSLIASGGAQRLTQYF,TGTGCCAGCAGCCTTATTGCTAGCGGGGGGGCCCAGAGGTTGACCCAGTACTTC
TRBV28,-,TRBJ2-1,TRBD2,CATSNSGGPYREQFF,TGTGCCACCTCGAATAGCGGGGGGCCTTATAGGGAGCAGTTCTTC
TRBV6-4,-,TRBJ2-1,-,CASSARDFNEQFF,TGTGCCAGCAGTGCCCGGGACTTCAATGAGCAGTTCTTC
TRBV19,-,TRBJ1-2,TRBD1,CASIGQGRYGYTF,TGTGCCAGTATCGGACAGGGAAGATATGGCTACACCTTC
TRBV5-1,few,TRBJ1-5,-,CASSLAGSQPQHF,TGCGCCAGCAGCTTGGCCGGGTCTCAACCCCAGCATTTT
TRBV18,-,TRBJ1-1,TRBD1,CASSPADRDEAFF,TGTGCCAGCTCACCTGCGGACAGGGACGAAGCTTTCTTT
TRBV5-1,once,TRBJ1-3,-,CASSPWGGSGNTIYF,TGCGCCAGCAGCCCCTGGGGGGGATCCGGAAACACCATATATTTT
TRBV13,-,TRBJ1-6,TRBD1,CASSPTGQGADSPLHF,TGTGCCAGCAGCCCCACAGGACAGGGGGCAGATTCACCCCTCCACTTT
TRBV15,few,TRBJ2-7,-,CATSRSGTTPYEQYF,TGTGCCACCAGCAGGTCCGGGACAACCCCCTACGAGCAGTACTTC
TRBV11-2,few,TRBJ1-1,-,CASSEGSRYRVMNTEAFF,TGTGCCAGCAGCGAAGGAAGCAGATACAGGGTCATGAACACTGAAGCTTTCTTT
TRBV7-2,-,TRBJ2-3,-,CASSRTASSTDTQYF,TGTGCCAGCAGCCGGACAGCATCTAGCACAGATACGCAGTATTTT
TRBV3-1/TRBV3-2,few,TRBJ2-2,TRBD1,CASSHGQGGELFF,TGTGCCAGCAGCCATGGACAGGGCGGGGAGCTGTTTTTT
TRBV4-1,-,TRBJ1-2,TRBD1,CASSQDFGQGFGGYTF,TGCGCCAGCAGCCAAGATTTTGGACAGGGGTTCGGGGGCTACACCTTC
TRBV5-1,once,TRBJ2-1,-,CASSLDLDLGEQFF,TGCGCCAGCAGCTTGGACCTAGACCTCGGTGAGCAGTTCTTC
TRBV5-1,-,TRBJ2-1,TRBD1,CASSRWTGAGSYNEQFF,TGCGCCAGCAGCCGGTGGACAGGGGCGGGAAGTTACAATGAGCAGTTCTTC
TRBV9,-,TRBJ2-6,-,CASSVRTSGANVLTF,TGTGCCAGCAGCGTACGGACATCTGGGGCCAACGTCCTGACTTTC
TRBV5-1,-,TRBJ2-1,-,CASSVEGFYNEQFF,TGCGCCAGCAGCGTTGAGGGTTTCTACAATGAGCAGTTCTTC
TRBV9,-,TRBJ2-7,TRBD2,CASSPERGDFTYEQYF,TGTGCCAGCAGCCCCGAGCGGGGGGATTTCACCTACGAGCAGTACTTC
TRBV19,-,TRBJ1-5,TRBD1,CASSIDRGTGYNQPQHF,TGTGCCAGTAGTATAGATCGTGGGACAGGGTACAATCAGCCCCAGCATTTT
TRBV5-6,once,TRBJ2-1,-,CASRLQGFANNEQFF,TGTGCCAGCAGATTACAGGGATTTGCAAACAATGAGCAGTTCTTC
TRBV5-1,-,TRBJ2-7,TRBD1,CASSISGGSYEQYF,TGCGCCAGCAGCATATCAGGGGGATCCTACGAGCAGTACTTC
TRBV27,-,TRBJ2-1,TRBD2,CASTSNTVGGGPYNEQFF,TGTGCCAGCACCTCAAACACCGTCGGGGGGGGCCCCTACAATGAGCAGTTCTTC
TRBV11-2,-,TRBJ2-2,TRBD2,CASSSLWPRGTNTGELFF,TGTGCCAGCAGCTCCCTCTGGCCGCGGGGGACGAACACCGGGGAGCTGTTTTTT
TRBV7-2,-,TRBJ2-2,TRBD2,CASSKGLDYTGELFF,TGTGCCAGCAGCAAGGGACTAGACTACACCGGGGAGCTGTTTTTT
TRBV6-6,-,TRBJ2-7,TRBD1,CASSFSDRAYF,TGTGCCAGCAGTTTTTCGGACAGGGCCTACTTC
TRBV2,-,TRBJ1-1,-,CASRPGRVLNTEAFF,TGTGCCAGCAGGCCTGGGAGGGTCTTGAACACTGAAGCTTTCTTT
TRBV6-1,-,TRBJ2-7,-,CASSALRGMKPYEQYF,TGTGCCAGCAGTGCACTTCGGGGTATGAAGCCCTACGAGCAGTACTTC
TRBV4-1,-,TRBJ1-4,TRBD1,CASSQGQGGTNEKLFF,TGCGCCAGCAGCCAGGGACAGGGGGGAACTAATGAAAAACTGTTTTTT
TRBV5-1,-,TRBJ1-4,-,CASSSGTDNNEKLFF,TGCGCCAGCAGCTCTGGAACAGATAACAATGAAAAACTGTTTTTT
TRBV4-2,-,TRBJ1-2,-,CASSPAGQGLVRYGYTF,TGTGCCAGCAGCCCGGCGGGGCAGGGTTTAGTGCGCTATGGCTACACCTTC
TRBV3-1/TRBV3-2,-,TRBJ1-2,-,CASSLGVHYTF,TGTGCCAGCAGCCTCGGGGTCCACTACACCTTC
TRBV7-9,-,TRBJ1-1,-,CASSFRTEGHTEAFF,TGTGCCAGCAGCTTTAGGACAGAGGGGCACACTGAAGCTTTCTTT
TRBV5-4,few,TRBJ2-2,TRBD2,CASSLGGAGANTGELFF,TGTGCCAGCAGCTTAGGTGGTGCGGGAGCGAACACCGGGGAGCTGTTTTTT
TRBV4-1,-,TRBJ1-5,-,CASSPSAGFADQPQHF,TGCGCCAGCAGCCCCTCGGCAGGGTTTGCCGATCAGCCCCAGCATTTT
TRBV7-3,few,TRBJ1-1,TRBD1,CASSQRQGKAFF,TGTGCCAGCAGCCAACGACAGGGTAAAGCTTTCTTT
TRBV24-1,-,TRBJ1-5,TRBD1,CATSDAPTGGEGNQPQHF,TGTGCCACCAGTGACGCCCCCACAGGGGGAGAGGGCAATCAGCCCCAGCATTTT
TRBV27,-,TRBJ2-5,TRBD1,CASSLRFTGGNKTQYF,TGTGCCAGCAGTCTCCGATTTACAGGGGGCAATAAGACCCAGTACTTC
TRBV5-1,-,TRBJ1-6,-,CASSLATLRGGNSPLHF,TGCGCCAGCAGCTTGGCCACCCTGCGCGGTGGTAATTCACCCCTCCACTTT
TRBV30,-,TRBJ2-2,-,CAWSNRGYTGELFF,TGTGCCTGGAGTAATAGGGGATACACCGGGGAGCTGTTTTTT